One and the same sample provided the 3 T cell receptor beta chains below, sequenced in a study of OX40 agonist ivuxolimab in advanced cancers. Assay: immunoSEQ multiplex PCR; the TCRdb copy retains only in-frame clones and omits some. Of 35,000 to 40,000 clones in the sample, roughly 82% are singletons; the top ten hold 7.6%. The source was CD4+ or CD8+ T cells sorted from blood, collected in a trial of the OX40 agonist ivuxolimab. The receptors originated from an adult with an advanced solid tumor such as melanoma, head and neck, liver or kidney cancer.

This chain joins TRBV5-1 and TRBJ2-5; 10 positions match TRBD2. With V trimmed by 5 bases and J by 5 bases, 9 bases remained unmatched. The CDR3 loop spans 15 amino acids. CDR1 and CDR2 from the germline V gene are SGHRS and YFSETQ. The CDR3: CASRIGLAGVETQYF. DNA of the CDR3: TGCGCCAGCAGAATAGGTCTAGCGGGAGTTGAGACCCAGTACTTC.

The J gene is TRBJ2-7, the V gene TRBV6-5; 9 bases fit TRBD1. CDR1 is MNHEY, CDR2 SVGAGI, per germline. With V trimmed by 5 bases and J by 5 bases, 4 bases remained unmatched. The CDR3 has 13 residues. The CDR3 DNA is TGTGCCAGCAGTCCCGGACAGGGGAACGAGCAGTACTTC. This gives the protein CASSPGQGNEQYF.

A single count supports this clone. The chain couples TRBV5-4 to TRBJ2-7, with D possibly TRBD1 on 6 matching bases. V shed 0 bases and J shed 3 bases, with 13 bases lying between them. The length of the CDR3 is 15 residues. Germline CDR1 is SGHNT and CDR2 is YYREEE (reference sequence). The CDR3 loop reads CASSLELGRGYEQYF. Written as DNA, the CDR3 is TGTGCCAGCAGCTTGGAATTGGGCAGGGGCTACGAGCAGTACTTC.